The next 10 T cell receptor beta chains were all read from a single sample in a study of T cells in Graves' hyperthyroidism and ophthalmopathy. Regions amplified from RNA transcripts were the TCR beta CDR3 regions. During a first-round RT-PCR of the TCR CDR3, the HTBI primer set was used. MiXCR, applied by TCRdb to the multiplex PCR reads, yields one record per CDR3 protein. The table records almost 600,000 distinct CDR3 sequences, about 43% of them present only once. Sequenced material: peripheral blood or thyroid tissue (not recorded which). These receptor sequences come from a woman aged 18-35 years with Graves' hyperthyroidism.

This clonotype was picked up a small number of times. The V call is TRBV5-8, the J call TRBJ1-5; 8 nucleotides agree with TRBD1. V shed 5 bases, J shed 4 bases, and the junction held 14 bases outside the gene matches. CDR1 SGHTS and CDR2 YDEGEE come from the germline V gene. The CDR3 totals 17 residues. DNA for the CDR3: TGTGCCAGCAGAAATCAAATCGGGACAGGAAGTAATCAGCCCCAGCATTTT. Its protein product is CASRNQIGTGSNQPQHF.

The chain uses TRBV12-3 or TRBV12-4 and TRBJ2-3, with D tentatively TRBD1 or TRBD2 (6 bases each). V gave up 5 bases and J gave up 4 bases, with 13 bases separating them. CDR3 length: 14 amino acids. CDR3 loop: CASSPNGGADTQYF. The CDR3 DNA sequence: TGTGCCAGCAGTCCGAACGGGGGCGCAGATACGCAGTATTTT.

The J gene is TRBJ1-2, the V gene TRBV10-3; D perhaps matches TRBD1 (5 bases). Trimming left V 4 bases short and J 7 bases short, with 13 bases between. The CDR3 consists of 13 residues. Germline CDR1 and CDR2: ENHRY and SYGVKD. The CDR3 nucleotides read TGTGCCATCAGTGTACAGGCGTGGGCTGGCTACACCTTC. This codes for CAISVQAWAGYTF.

This clonotype was counted at least ten times. The chain combines TRBV12-3 or TRBV12-4 with TRBJ2-7; D gene uncertain. This CDR3 comprises 13 residues. Trimming took off 1 base at V and 6 bases at J, with 10 bases between the two ends. The CDR3 is CASSLGSRIEQYF. The CDR3 nucleotides read TGTGCCAGCAGTTTAGGTAGCAGGATCGAGCAGTACTTC.

CDR3 residues: CASGGWDRVTDTQYF. CDR3 DNA: TGTGCCAGCGGGGGATGGGACAGGGTCACAGATACGCAGTATTTT. This chain links TRBV12-3 or TRBV12-4 with TRBJ2-3; 9 bases align to TRBD1. The CDR3 runs 15 residues. Trimming took 8 bases from V and 2 from J; bases not matched to a gene: 8.

This clonotype was observed a few times. The rearrangement links TRBV7-2 to TRBJ2-3; perhaps TRBD1 as D (5 bases). This CDR3 comprises 12 residues. V lost 1 base, J lost 10 bases, and 9 bases lay in between. Per germline, CDR1 SGHTA and CDR2 FQGNSA. The CDR3 sequence: CASSLVRGPQYF. The DNA of the CDR3 is TGTGCCAGCAGCTTAGTAAGGGGTCCGCAGTATTTT.

The table lists this clonotype with many counts. The chain combines TRBV5-8 with TRBJ1-2, with TRBD1 identical over 7 bases. CDR3 length: 14 amino acids. J lost 7 bases, V lost 0 bases, and 6 bases had no gene match. CDR1 is SGHTS and CDR2 is YDEGEE in the germline V gene. DNA of the CDR3: TGTGCCAGCAGCTTGGACAGGGGCAACGGTGGCTACACCTTC. Protein: CASSLDRGNGGYTF.

A few counts support this clonotype. CDR3 coding DNA: TGTGCCAGCAGACAGGACCTGGGGGCGATCGACGAGCAGTACTTC. Translating gives CASRQDLGAIDEQYF. This chain links TRBV6-1 with TRBJ2-7, with D possibly matching TRBD1 (6 bases). Germline CDR1 is MNHNS and CDR2 is SASEGT. This CDR3 region has 15 residues. The V and J ends lost 6 bases and 5 bases respectively, with 20 bases between them.

V and J are TRBV7-2 and TRBJ2-7, with D tentatively TRBD1 or TRBD2 (5 bases each). Trimming stripped 5 bases from V and 7 bases from J, with 18 bases between. The CDR3 spans 14 residues. CDR1 and CDR2 (germline): SGHTA, FQGNSA. CDR3 DNA sequence: TGTGCCAGCAGCCCATGGGGGACGTTCTATGAGCAGTACTTC. As protein: CASSPWGTFYEQYF.

The chain has TRBV29-1 and TRBJ2-6, with D tentatively TRBD2 (5 bases). CDR1 and CDR2 from the germline V gene are SQVTM and ANQGSEA. CDR3 length equals 14 residues. Trimming stripped 8 bases from V and 4 bases from J, with 15 bases between. The CDR3 DNA sequence: TGCAGCAGTTACGGGGTAGCCGGGGCCAACGTCCTGACTTTC. This encodes CSSYGVAGANVLTF.